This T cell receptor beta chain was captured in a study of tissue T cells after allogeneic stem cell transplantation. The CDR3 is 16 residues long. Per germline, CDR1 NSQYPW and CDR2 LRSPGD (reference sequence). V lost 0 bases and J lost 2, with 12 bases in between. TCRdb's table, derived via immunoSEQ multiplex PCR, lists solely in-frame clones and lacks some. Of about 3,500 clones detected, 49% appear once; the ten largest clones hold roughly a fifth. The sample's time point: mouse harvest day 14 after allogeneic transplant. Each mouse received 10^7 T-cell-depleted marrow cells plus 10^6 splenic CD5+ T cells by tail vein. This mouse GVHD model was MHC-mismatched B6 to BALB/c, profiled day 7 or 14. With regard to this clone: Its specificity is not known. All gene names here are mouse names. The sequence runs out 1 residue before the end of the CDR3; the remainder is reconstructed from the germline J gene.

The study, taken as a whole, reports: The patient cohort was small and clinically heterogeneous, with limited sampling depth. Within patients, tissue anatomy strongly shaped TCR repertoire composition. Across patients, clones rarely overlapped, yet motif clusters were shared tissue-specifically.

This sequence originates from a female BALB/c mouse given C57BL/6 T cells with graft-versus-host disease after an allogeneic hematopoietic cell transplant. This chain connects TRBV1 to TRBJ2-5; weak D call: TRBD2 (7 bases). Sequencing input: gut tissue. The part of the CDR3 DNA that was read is TGCACCTGCAGTGCAGATTGGGGGGCCGGCCAAGACACCCAGTAC. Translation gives CTCSADWGAGQDTQY. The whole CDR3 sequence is CTCSADWGAGQDTQYF. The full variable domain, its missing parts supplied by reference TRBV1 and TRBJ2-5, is VTLLEQNPRWRLVPRGQAVNLRCILKNSQYPWMSWYQQDLQKQLQWLFTLRSPGDKEVKSLPGADYLATRVTDTELRLQVANMSQGRTLYCTCSADWGAGQDTQYFGPGTRLLVL.